This entry lists 10 T cell receptor beta chains sequenced from one sample in a study of cytomegalovirus exposure and HLA in healthy donors. Amplification used 60 Vbeta primers and 13 Jbeta primers. This table comes from immunoSEQ multiplex PCR, and its TCRdb copy is limited to in-frame clones, with some not included. The table includes about 160,000 clones, about four fifths detected once. The sequenced sample consisted of PBMCs. The receptor source for this set is a boy aged 2-15 years in good health and CMV-seronegative.

The chain carries TRBV30 and TRBJ1-2, with D perhaps matching TRBD1 (5 bases). Germline CDR1 reads GTSNPN; CDR2 reads SVGIG (reference sequence). V was clipped by 0 bases and J by 10 bases, with 12 bases between them. The CDR3 has 12 residues. The CDR3 nucleotides are TGTGCCTGGAGTGTTGGCAGGGTCTACTACACCTTC. Protein product: CAWSVGRVYYTF. Full variable domain (rest looked up from reference TRBV30 and TRBJ1-2): SQTIHQWPATLVQPVGSPLSLECTVEGTSNPNLYWYRQAAGRGLQLLFYSVGIGQISSEVPQNLSASRPQDRQFILSSKKLLLSDSGFYLCAWSVGRVYYTFGSGTRLTVV.

V gene TRBV10-3 combines with J gene TRBJ2-3, with a weak D call TRBD2 (7 bases). This CDR3 region has 14 residues. Per the germline V gene, CDR1 is ENHRY and CDR2 is SYGVKD. Trimming removed 7 bases from V and 2 bases from J, with 13 bases in between. The CDR3 sequence: CAIMGGAATDTQYF. DNA of the CDR3: TGTGCCATCATGGGGGGGGCGGCCACAGATACGCAGTATTTT.

The V and J genes are TRBV6-5 and TRBJ2-7; D remains ambiguous. CDR1 and CDR2 (germline): MNHEY, SVGAGI. Deletions cut 0 bases from V and 7 bases from J, with 16 bases between. The CDR3 is 15 residues long. The CDR3 DNA is TGTGCCAGCAGTTACTCGACTCCCGTTACTGGTGAGCAGTACTTC. Its protein product is CASSYSTPVTGEQYF.

The rearrangement links TRBV2 to TRBJ1-1; TRBD1 matches at 8 bases. This CDR3 spans 14 amino acids. Germline trimming cut 6 bases from V and 5 bases from J; bases unmatched to any gene: 8. Germline CDR1 and CDR2: SNHLY and FYNNEI. The CDR3 coding sequence is TGTGCCAGCAGGCAAGACAGGGGATGGACTGAAGCTTTCTTT. Translated: CASRQDRGWTEAFF. The full variable domain, in which reference TRBV2 and TRBJ1-1 provide the parts outside the CDR3, is EPEVTQTPSHQVTQMGQEVILRCVPISNHLYFYWYRQILGQKVEFLVSFYNNEISEKSEIFDDQFSVERPDGSNFTLKIRSTKLEDSAMYFCASRQDRGWTEAFFGQGTRLTVV.

The gene calls are TRBV28 and TRBJ1-1, with 9 bases aligning to TRBD1. The CDR3 has 13 residues. Trimming cost V 8 bases and J 6 bases; bases outside gene matches: 7. CDR1 is MDHEN, CDR2 SYDVKM, per germline. The CDR3 protein is CASRSRQGAEAFF. DNA of the CDR3: TGTGCCAGCCGAAGCAGACAGGGGGCTGAAGCTTTCTTT.

The rearrangement uses TRBV9 and TRBJ2-7; 8 bases map to TRBD1. J lost 2 bases, V lost 3 bases, and 4 bases had no gene match. Germline V lookup: CDR1 SGDLS, CDR2 YYNGEE. The CDR3 is 14 residues long. The CDR3 sequence is CASSATGGPYEQYF. Written as DNA, the CDR3 is TGTGCCAGCAGCGCAACAGGGGGTCCCTACGAGCAGTACTTC.

CDR3 nucleotides: TGCAGCGTTGATCCGGGACAAGGGGAGCAGTACTTC. It yields the protein CSVDPGQGEQYF. V gene TRBV29-1 combines with J gene TRBJ2-7, with D perhaps TRBD1 (6 bases). Trimming shortened V by 3 bases and J by 7 bases, and 13 bases separated the two germline ends. Germline CDR1 SQVTM, CDR2 ANQGSEA. This CDR3 is built from 12 residues.

This clone has only a few counts. This chain links TRBV6-5 with TRBJ2-7, with D possibly TRBD2 on 6 matching bases. V lost 2 bases, J lost 2 bases, and 7 bases lay in between. Germline V gene data show CDR1 as MNHEY and CDR2 as SVGAGI. The CDR3 covers 13 residues. CDR3 region: CASSYGGTYEQYF. CDR3 DNA: TGTGCCAGCAGTTACGGGGGGACCTACGAGCAGTACTTC.

This clone was observed a single time. DNA for the CDR3: TGTGCCAGCAGTGAATATGACCGGGTCGCCTCCTACGAGCAGTACTTC. Protein: CASSEYDRVASYEQYF. The chain combines TRBV6-1 with TRBJ2-7; no reliable D call. V lost 2 bases and J lost 0, with 14 bases in between. The CDR3 sequence is 16 residues long. Looked up from germline, CDR1 is MNHNS and CDR2 is SASEGT.

V and J are TRBV6-1 and TRBJ2-2; 7 nucleotides agree with TRBD1. The CDR3 has 15 residues. Germline V gene lookup returns CDR1 MNHNS and CDR2 SASEGT. Trimming took 6 bases from V and 0 from J; bases not matched to a gene: 4. DNA for the CDR3: TGTGCCAGCAGGAGGGACAGTACGAACACCGGGGAGCTGTTTTTT. Amino acid sequence: CASRRDSTNTGELFF.